This is a list of T cell receptor beta chains from one sample in a study of blood T cell repertoires in COVID-19. Measured with immunoSEQ multiplex PCR; TCRdb has only the in-frame clones, and not every one. The sample shows fewer than 250,000 clones, 70% to 90% of them seen only once. Sequencing used peripheral blood. These receptors originate from a man aged 35 to 55 with acute or convalescent COVID-19. CDR3s include the opening cysteine and the closing phenylalanine or tryptophan. Each record gives: D gene, V gene, J gene, CDR3 DNA, CDR3 protein. A D gene is named only where the DNA matches it firmly.

>TRBD2|TRBV5-1|TRBJ2-1
TGCGCCAGCAGCCGCAATAGCGGGGGGGCCTACAATGAGCAGTTCTTC
CASSRNSGGAYNEQFF
>-|TRBV19|TRBJ1-1
TGTGCCAGTAGTACCCCCCAGGGGCGTATGAACACTGAAGCTTTCTTT
CASSTPQGRMNTEAFF
>-|TRBV30|TRBJ1-1
TGTGCCGGGGGGGAGGCGGCTCGGGAAGCTTTCTTT
CAGGEAAREAFF
>TRBD1|TRBV4-1|TRBJ2-7
TGCGCCAGCAGCCAGGACAGGGGGGGCTACGAGCAGTACTTC
CASSQDRGGYEQYF
>TRBD2|TRBV5-1|TRBJ2-1
TGCGCCAGCAGGACGGGGGGGCCGGGCTCCTACAATGAGCAGTTCTTC
CASRTGGPGSYNEQFF
>-|TRBV24-1|TRBJ1-2
TGTGCCACCAGTGATGCGGGGTCCCCACCCTATGGCTACACCTTC
CATSDAGSPPYGYTF
>-|TRBV5-1|TRBJ1-1
TGCGCCAGCAGCCCTCAGGGGCCGCAACTCTTGAACACTGAAGCTTTCTTT
CASSPQGPQLLNTEAFF
>TRBD1|TRBV5-5|TRBJ1-6
TGTGCCAGCAGCCCCGACAGGGCGATCACTTCACCCCTCCACTTT
CASSPDRAITSPLHF
>-|TRBV9|TRBJ2-5
TGTGCCAGCGGACTAGGGGGAGGGGAGACCCAGTACTTC
CASGLGGGETQYF
>-|TRBV2|TRBJ2-5
TGTGCCAGCAGTGGTCACAGGGCCCAAGAGACCCAGTACTTC
CASSGHRAQETQYF
>-|TRBV3-1/TRBV3-2|TRBJ1-5
TGTGCCAGCAGCCAAGGAGGCAGCTTTAATCAGCCCCAGCATTTT
CASSQGGSFNQPQHF
>-|TRBV19|TRBJ2-3
TGTGCCAGTAGTAAATGGACATCTCTTAGCACAGATACGCAGTATTTT
CASSKWTSLSTDTQYF
>TRBD2|TRBV6-5|TRBJ2-7
TGTGCCAGCACGCAAGCGGGGCACCACTACGAGCAGTACTTC
CASTQAGHHYEQYF
>TRBD1|TRBV5-5|TRBJ1-2
TGTGCCAGCAGGGGTCAACCGGGACAGCTCTATGGCTACACCTTC
CASRGQPGQLYGYTF
>-|TRBV28|TRBJ1-5
TGTGCCAGCAGTTTTTGGGCCAGTAGATATAGCAATCAGCCCCAGCATTTT
CASSFWASRYSNQPQHF
>TRBD1|TRBV11-3|TRBJ1-1
TGTGCCAGCAGTCCCAAAGGGACAGCTAACACTGAAGCTTTCTTT
CASSPKGTANTEAFF
>-|TRBV6-6|TRBJ1-2
TGTGCCAGCAGGCCGGGTCTCGGGAGCTATGGCTACACCTTC
CASRPGLGSYGYTF
>-|TRBV3-1/TRBV3-2|TRBJ1-4
TGTGCCAGCAGCCAAGCAATGCCAGGTGCCGGTGAAAAACTGTTTTTT
CASSQAMPGAGEKLFF
>-|TRBV19|TRBJ1-1
TGTGCCAGTAGTAACAGGGAGCTGAACACTGAAGCTTTCTTT
CASSNRELNTEAFF